These 21 T cell receptor beta chains originate from one sample sequenced in a study of T cell responses to AZD1222 COVID-19 vaccine. Here immunoSEQ multiplex PCR was the method, and the copy in TCRdb shows in-frame clones only, minus some. The sample comprises 140,000 to 150,000 clones, more than 90% of which are singletons, and approximately 1.7% rests with the top ten. This specimen was peripheral blood, taken on day 0 of AZD1222 vaccination. The receptors originated from an adult in good health.

The rearrangement joins TRBV6-1 to TRBJ2-1; 7 bases map to TRBD2. Germline lookup yields CDR1 MNHNS and CDR2 SASEGT. The CDR3 totals 15 residues. V lost 3 bases to trimming and J lost 7 bases; unmatched junction nucleotides: 9. CDR3 nucleotide sequence: TGTGCCAGCAGTGAGGTGGGACTACCGAGGAATGAGCAGTTCTTC. Its translation is CASSEVGLPRNEQFF.

This clone was seen once. The V call is TRBV11-2, the J call TRBJ2-1; D may be TRBD1 or TRBD2 (5 bases each). This CDR3 has 16 residues. The germline CDR1 and CDR2 sequences are SGHAT and FQNNGV. V lost 3 bases to trimming and J lost 0 bases, with 12 bases between them. This chain's CDR3 is CASSFRKGSSYNEQFF. The CDR3 DNA is TGTGCCAGCAGCTTCAGGAAGGGGAGCTCCTACAATGAGCAGTTCTTC. Based on the CDR3 plus reference TRBV11-2 and TRBJ2-1, the full variable domain is EAGVAQSPRYKIIEKRQSVAFWCNPISGHATLYWYQQILGQGPKLLIQFQNNGVVDDSQLPKDRFSAERLKGVDSTLKIQPAKLEDSAVYLCASSFRKGSSYNEQFFGPGTRLTVL.

The rearrangement joins TRBV7-9 to TRBJ2-5; possibly TRBD1 for D (5 bases). The germline CDR1 and CDR2 sequences are SEHNR and FQNEAQ (reference sequence). The CDR3 length is 17 residues. V gave up 5 bases and J gave up 2 bases, with 21 bases separating them. The CDR3 DNA follows: TGTGCCAGCAGCCCGGCGCCAGGGCGAAACCGACAAGAGACCCAGTACTTC. It specifies CASSPAPGRNRQETQYF.

This chain uses TRBV5-1 with TRBJ1-1; 9 positions agree with TRBD1. Germline CDR1 SGHRS, CDR2 YFSETQ. The CDR3 sequence is 17 residues long. V shed 4 bases, J shed 2 bases, and the junction held 12 bases outside the gene matches. The CDR3 bases are TGCGCCAGCAGCCCCGGCGGGACAGGGCCAGTCAACACTGAAGCTTTCTTT. The encoded protein is CASSPGGTGPVNTEAFF. The entire variable domain, with the rest obtained from reference TRBV5-1 and TRBJ1-1, is as follows: KAGVTQTPRYLIKTRGQQVTLSCSPISGHRSVSWYQQTPGQGLQFLFEYFSETQRNKGNFPGRFSGRQFSNSRSEMNVSTLELGDSALYLCASSPGGTGPVNTEAFFGQGTRLTVV.

The chain is built from TRBV5-6 and TRBJ1-5, with D perhaps TRBD1 (6 bases). Trimming cost V 2 bases and J 6 bases, with 12 bases left between them. CDR3 length: 14 residues. Looked up from germline, CDR1 is SGHDT and CDR2 is YYEEEE. The CDR3 loop is CASSFRGGGQPQHF. In nucleotides, the CDR3 is TGTGCCAGCAGCTTCCGGGGGGGCGGTCAGCCCCAGCATTTT. Together with reference TRBV5-6 and TRBJ1-5, the CDR3 gives the full variable domain: DAGVTQSPTHLIKTRGQQVTLRCSPKSGHDTVSWYQQALGQGPQFIFQYYEEEERQRGNFPDRFSGHQFPNYSSELNVNALLLGDSALYLCASSFRGGGQPQHFGDGTRLSIL.

The genes are TRBV5-1 and TRBJ1-6; TRBD1 aligns across 9 bases. The V gene's germline CDR1 is SGHRS and CDR2 YFSETQ. V was clipped by 4 bases and J by 9 bases; unmatched bases: 8. CDR3 length equals 15 residues. CDR3 bases: TGCGCCAGCAGCAAGGAGGGACAGGGCAGTTCACCCCTCCACTTT. Amino acids: CASSKEGQGSSPLHF.

This clone is a singleton in its sample. V gene TRBV30 combines with J gene TRBJ1-1; 12 bases map to TRBD1. Losses at the gene ends were 0 bases for V and 11 bases for J; bases not matched to a gene: 4. Germline CDR1 and CDR2: GTSNPN and SVGIG (reference sequence). CDR3 length equals 13 residues. The CDR3 here is CAWSVGDRGLAFF. CDR3 sequence (DNA): TGTGCCTGGAGTGTTGGGGACAGGGGGCTTGCTTTCTTT.

The gene calls are TRBV5-4 and TRBJ1-2, with a weak D call TRBD1 (5 bases). The V and J ends lost 0 bases and 2 bases respectively, with 14 bases between them. Looked up from germline, CDR1 is SGHNT and CDR2 is YYREEE (reference sequence). The CDR3 contains 16 residues. The CDR3 DNA follows: TGTGCCAGCAGCTTGGGCCTGAAGGGACCCAACTATGGCTACACCTTC. Translated, it gives CASSLGLKGPNYGYTF.

The gene calls are TRBV5-4 and TRBJ2-1; TRBD2 is a possible D gene (6 bases). Trimming left V 4 bases short and J 2 bases short, with 19 bases between. CDR1 is SGHNT, CDR2 YYREEE, per germline (reference sequence). The CDR3 sequence is 17 residues long. CDR3 sequence: CASSLGREASTYNEQFF. The CDR3 nucleotides read TGTGCCAGCAGCCTGGGCAGGGAGGCGAGCACCTACAATGAGCAGTTCTTC.

The chain combines TRBV3-1 (or the pseudogene TRBV3-2) with TRBJ2-5; TRBD1 matches at 9 bases. Germline V gene sequence: CDR1 LGHDT, CDR2 YNNKEL (reference sequence). The CDR3 spans 16 residues. The ends lost 0 bases at V and 5 bases at J; junction bases unmatched: 7. The CDR3 coding sequence is TGTGCCAGCAGCCAAGACATACAGGGGGCTGGGGAGACCCAGTACTTC. Its protein product is CASSQDIQGAGETQYF.

The V call is TRBV5-1, the J call TRBJ2-7; tentative D call: TRBD1 (5 bases). Germline V gene sequence: CDR1 SGHRS, CDR2 YFSETQ. The CDR3 extends over 13 amino acids. V gave up 7 bases and J gave up 0 bases, with 11 bases separating them. The CDR3 spells CASGLGDSYEQYF. The CDR3 DNA reads as TGCGCCAGCGGGTTAGGGGACTCCTACGAGCAGTACTTC.

The CDR3 coding sequence is TGTGCCAGTAGTATTGGAGGAGGGGACAGCAACACCGGGGAGCTGTTTTTT. It encodes CASSIGGGDSNTGELFF. The rearrangement uses TRBV19 and TRBJ2-2; D is possibly TRBD1 (7 bases). Germline assignment: CDR1 LNHDA and CDR2 SQIVND (reference sequence). The length of the CDR3 is 17 residues. Trimming removed 3 bases at V and 2 bases at J, with 16 bases between.

This clone showed up just a few times. The CDR3 is CASTRTGMGGYTF. The CDR3 DNA reads as TGTGCCAGCACCAGGACTGGAATGGGTGGCTACACCTTC. V is TRBV5-6 and J is TRBJ1-2; D uncertain. CDR3 length: 13 residues. V lost 6 bases, J lost 7 bases, and 16 bases lay in between. The germline V gene has CDR1 SGHDT and CDR2 YYEEEE.

The chain employs TRBV27 and TRBJ1-2, with TRBD1 as a possible D gene (6 bases). Germline CDR1 is MNHEY and CDR2 is SMNVEV (reference sequence). The CDR3 is 15 residues long. Trimming cost V 2 bases and J 6 bases, with 16 bases left between them. CDR3 residues: CASSLGAGGADGYTF. The CDR3 DNA sequence: TGTGCCAGCAGTTTAGGGGCGGGGGGCGCGGATGGCTACACCTTC.

The chain employs TRBV5-4 and TRBJ1-2, with D possibly TRBD1 on 5 matching bases. Germline V gene lookup returns CDR1 SGHNT and CDR2 YYREEE (reference sequence). CDR3 length: 17 amino acids. V was shortened by 4 bases and J by 5 bases, with 24 bases between the two germline ends. CDR3 region: CASSPTLSGGRMYGYTF. In nucleotides, the CDR3 is TGTGCCAGCAGCCCAACATTGAGCGGGGGGAGAATGTATGGCTACACCTTC.

The rearrangement joins TRBV18 to TRBJ2-1, with no clear D. V gave up 2 bases and J gave up 8 bases, with 13 bases separating them. The CDR3 loop spans 14 amino acids. From germline, CDR1 is KGHSH and CDR2 LQKENI. In DNA form, the CDR3 reads TGTGCCAGCTCACCAGGTTGGGCAGTCGATGAGCAGTTCTTC. Amino acid sequence: CASSPGWAVDEQFF. Full variable domain (rest looked up from reference TRBV18 and TRBJ2-1): NAGVMQNPRHLVRRRGQEARLRCSPMKGHSHVYWYRQLPEEGLKFMVYLQKENIIDESGMPKERFSAEFPKEGPSILRIQQVVRGDSAAYFCASSPGWAVDEQFFGPGTRLTVL.

This chain links TRBV5-1 with TRBJ2-3; TRBD1 or TRBD2 may be the D gene (5 bases each). Trimming cost V 4 bases and J 5 bases, with 14 bases left between them. The CDR3 is made up of 14 amino acids. The V gene's germline CDR1 is SGHRS and CDR2 YFSETQ. CDR3 sequence: CASSPNGAGDTQYF. Written as DNA, the CDR3 is TGCGCCAGCAGCCCCAACGGGGCCGGAGATACGCAGTATTTT.

V gene TRBV9 combines with J gene TRBJ2-2; TRBD1 agrees at 9 bases. Germline assignment: CDR1 SGDLS and CDR2 YYNGEE. Trimming at V came to 6 bases and at J to 5 bases, leaving 5 bases not matched to a gene. There are 14 residues in the CDR3. CDR3 sequence (DNA): TGTGCCAGCAACCGGGACAGGGATACCGGGGAGCTGTTTTTT. This gives the protein CASNRDRDTGELFF.

The CDR3 DNA reads as TGTGCCAGCAGTCCGGCAGGACTTCACGGAGGCTACACCTTC. Translation: CASSPAGLHGGYTF. The V and J genes are TRBV6-5 and TRBJ1-2; D unclear. Germline CDR1 and CDR2: MNHEY and SVGAGI. The V end lost 5 bases, the J end lost 8 bases, and 18 bases lay between the germline ends. This CDR3 has 14 residues.

This chain links TRBV3-1 (or the pseudogene TRBV3-2) with TRBJ2-7; D gene ambiguous. The CDR3 length is 12 residues. In germline, CDR1 is LGHDT, CDR2 YNNKEL (reference sequence). V was shortened by 0 bases and J by 5 bases, with 5 bases between the two germline ends. The CDR3 nucleotides are TGTGCCAGCAGCCAAGATCGAGACGAGCAGTACTTC. This gives the protein CASSQDRDEQYF.

The chain is built from TRBV5-4 and TRBJ2-3, with D hard to call. V was cut by 1 base and J by 3 bases, with 0 bases left in between. There are 11 residues in the CDR3. Per the germline V gene, CDR1 is SGHNT and CDR2 is YYREEE (reference sequence). CDR3 nucleotides: TGTGCCAGCAGCTTGACAGATACGCAGTATTTT. Amino acid sequence: CASSLTDTQYF.